These T cell receptor beta chains were read from a single sample in a study of CD4 T cell repertoires in COVID-19. Method: immunoSEQ multiplex PCR; TCRdb's copy keeps in-frame clones and lacks some. The sample includes approximately 75,000 clones, 83% seen only once; the top ten take approximately 0.55%. The input for sequencing was CD4+ T cells from peripheral blood, taken after recovery from COVID-19. All receptors derive from a human donor who had COVID-19. CDR3s include the opening cysteine and the closing phenylalanine or tryptophan. A D gene is named only where the DNA matches it firmly. The size of a clone is reported for some rows only, either as once, few or many, or as a class for expanded clones.

CDR3aa: CASSFWGQQETQYF
CDR3nt: TGTGCCAGCAGTTTCTGGGGACAACAAGAGACCCAGTACTTC
v_gene: TRBV27
abundance: NA
d_gene: NA
j_gene: TRBJ2-5

CDR3aa: CASSSRKRGGPDTQYF
CDR3nt: TGTGCCAGCAGTTCCCGAAAGCGGGGGGGCCCAGATACGCAGTATTTT
v_gene: TRBV6-2/TRBV6-3
abundance: NA
d_gene: TRBD2
j_gene: TRBJ2-3

CDR3aa: CASRDRGESNEKLFF
CDR3nt: TGCGCCAGCAGGGACAGGGGGGAGTCTAATGAAAAACTGTTTTTT
v_gene: TRBV5-1
abundance: few
d_gene: TRBD1
j_gene: TRBJ1-4

CDR3aa: CATSVLSSNQPQHF
CDR3nt: TGTGCCACCAGCGTATTGTCTTCCAATCAGCCCCAGCATTTT
v_gene: TRBV15
abundance: NA
d_gene: NA
j_gene: TRBJ1-5

CDR3aa: CASSSGLGDTEAFF
CDR3nt: TGTGCCAGCAGTTCCGGACTTGGGGACACTGAAGCTTTCTTT
v_gene: TRBV2
abundance: once
d_gene: NA
j_gene: TRBJ1-1

CDR3aa: CASSLQAGVRYEQYF
CDR3nt: TGTGCCAGCAGCTTACAAGCGGGAGTTAGGTACGAGCAGTACTTC
v_gene: TRBV11-2
abundance: NA
d_gene: TRBD2
j_gene: TRBJ2-7

CDR3aa: CASSEAEAARTDTQYF
CDR3nt: TGTGCCAGCAGTGAAGCGGAGGCGGCCCGCACAGATACGCAGTATTTT
v_gene: TRBV6-1
abundance: once
d_gene: NA
j_gene: TRBJ2-3

CDR3aa: CASNPHAGNTEAFF
CDR3nt: TGTGCCAGCAATCCTCACGCGGGGAACACTGAAGCTTTCTTT
v_gene: TRBV28
abundance: NA
d_gene: NA
j_gene: TRBJ1-1

CDR3aa: CSVRSGGVGNTIYF
CDR3nt: TGCAGCGTTAGGTCCGGTGGGGTTGGAAACACCATATATTTT
v_gene: TRBV29-1
abundance: NA
d_gene: NA
j_gene: TRBJ1-3

CDR3aa: CAWSVANRANEKLFF
CDR3nt: TGTGCCTGGAGTGTGGCCAACAGAGCTAATGAAAAACTGTTTTTT
v_gene: TRBV30
abundance: few
d_gene: NA
j_gene: TRBJ1-4

CDR3aa: CSVDREGGYEQYF
CDR3nt: TGCAGCGTTGACAGGGAAGGGGGCTACGAGCAGTACTTC
v_gene: TRBV29-1
abundance: NA
d_gene: NA
j_gene: TRBJ2-7

CDR3aa: CASSPTGVVYGYTF
CDR3nt: TGTGCCAGCAGTCCCACAGGGGTCGTCTATGGCTACACCTTC
v_gene: TRBV28
abundance: NA
d_gene: TRBD1
j_gene: TRBJ1-2

CDR3aa: CASRGGTAGANEQFF
CDR3nt: TGTGCCAGCAGGGGGGGGACAGCTGGGGCCAATGAGCAGTTCTTC
v_gene: TRBV2
abundance: NA
d_gene: NA
j_gene: TRBJ2-1

CDR3aa: CASGPLGGFTDTQYF
CDR3nt: TGTGCTAGTGGTCCCCTCGGGGGATTCACAGATACGCAGTATTTT
v_gene: TRBV12-5
abundance: NA
d_gene: NA
j_gene: TRBJ2-3

CDR3aa: CASSLDGVGNTIYF
CDR3nt: TGCGCCAGCAGCTTGGACGGGGTGGGAAACACCATATATTTT
v_gene: TRBV5-1
abundance: few
d_gene: NA
j_gene: TRBJ1-3

CDR3aa: CASSIGGLRGGEQYF
CDR3nt: TGTGCCAGCAGCATTGGGGGATTAAGGGGAGGTGAGCAGTACTTC
v_gene: TRBV5-4
abundance: NA
d_gene: NA
j_gene: TRBJ2-7

CDR3aa: CASSQRSRSPLHF
CDR3nt: TGTGCCAGCAGCCAAAGGTCGCGTTCACCCCTCCACTTT
v_gene: TRBV14
abundance: NA
d_gene: NA
j_gene: TRBJ1-6

CDR3aa: CASSLDYSYGYTF
CDR3nt: TGCGCCAGCAGCTTGGATTACAGCTATGGCTACACCTTC
v_gene: TRBV5-1
abundance: once
d_gene: NA
j_gene: TRBJ1-2

CDR3aa: CASSRGQGSGGAHEQFF
CDR3nt: TGTGCCAGTAGTAGGGGTCAGGGGAGCGGGGGGGCCCATGAGCAGTTCTTC
v_gene: TRBV19
abundance: NA
d_gene: TRBD2
j_gene: TRBJ2-1

CDR3aa: CASSPTGDRVSGYTF
CDR3nt: TGTGCCAGCAGTCCGACCGGGGACAGGGTTAGTGGCTACACCTTC
v_gene: TRBV28
abundance: NA
d_gene: TRBD1
j_gene: TRBJ1-2

CDR3aa: CASSWGRAEKLFF
CDR3nt: TGTGCCAGCAGCTGGGGCCGAGCCGAAAAACTGTTTTTT
v_gene: TRBV5-4
abundance: NA
d_gene: NA
j_gene: TRBJ1-4

CDR3aa: CASSEVGQGGYKAFF
CDR3nt: TGTGCCAGCAGTGAAGTTGGGCAGGGGGGTTACAAGGCTTTCTTT
v_gene: TRBV6-1
abundance: NA
d_gene: TRBD1
j_gene: TRBJ1-1

CDR3aa: CASSLIGGSRETQYF
CDR3nt: TGTGCCAGCAGCTTGATCGGGGGTTCAAGAGAGACCCAGTACTTC
v_gene: TRBV7-9
abundance: NA
d_gene: NA
j_gene: TRBJ2-5

CDR3aa: CASSEVVGVSNQPQHF
CDR3nt: TGTGCCAGCAGTGAAGTTGTGGGGGTCTCAAATCAGCCCCAGCATTTT
v_gene: TRBV6-1
abundance: NA
d_gene: NA
j_gene: TRBJ1-5

CDR3aa: CASSLGSGNTEAFF
CDR3nt: TGCGCCAGCAGCTTGGGGAGCGGCAACACTGAAGCTTTCTTT
v_gene: TRBV5-1
abundance: NA
d_gene: NA
j_gene: TRBJ1-1

CDR3aa: CASSMGQGGNQPQHF
CDR3nt: TGTGCCAGTAGTATGGGACAGGGTGGCAATCAGCCCCAGCATTTT
v_gene: TRBV19
abundance: NA
d_gene: TRBD1
j_gene: TRBJ1-5

CDR3aa: CASSPRMGTSFSGANVLTF
CDR3nt: TGTGCCAGCAGCCCCAGGATGGGGACAAGCTTCTCTGGGGCCAACGTCCTGACTTTC
v_gene: TRBV7-2
abundance: NA
d_gene: NA
j_gene: TRBJ2-6

CDR3aa: CASSPNRGENTEAFF
CDR3nt: TGTGCCAGCTCACCAAACAGGGGGGAAAACACTGAAGCTTTCTTT
v_gene: TRBV18
abundance: NA
d_gene: TRBD1
j_gene: TRBJ1-1

CDR3aa: CAISLLRQGKYEQYF
CDR3nt: TGTGCCATCAGCCTGCTACGACAGGGGAAGTACGAGCAGTACTTC
v_gene: TRBV10-3
abundance: NA
d_gene: TRBD1
j_gene: TRBJ2-7

CDR3aa: CASSKARGSRCSTDTQYF
CDR3nt: TGTGCCAGCAGCAAAGCGCGGGGCTCCCGTTGTAGCACAGATACGCAGTATTTT
v_gene: TRBV21-1
abundance: NA
d_gene: NA
j_gene: TRBJ2-3

CDR3aa: CSVGHLTYNEQFF
CDR3nt: TGCAGCGTTGGACACCTTACCTACAATGAGCAGTTCTTC
v_gene: TRBV29-1
abundance: once
d_gene: NA
j_gene: TRBJ2-1

CDR3aa: CAIGGQPQETQYF
CDR3nt: TGTGCCATCGGTGGGCAGCCACAAGAGACCCAGTACTTC
v_gene: TRBV25-1
abundance: NA
d_gene: NA
j_gene: TRBJ2-5

CDR3aa: CASSQEVSAVYNEQFF
CDR3nt: TGTGCCAGCAGCCAAGAAGTGTCGGCGGTGTACAATGAGCAGTTCTTC
v_gene: TRBV3-1/TRBV3-2
abundance: NA
d_gene: NA
j_gene: TRBJ2-1

CDR3aa: CASSLGTDTQYF
CDR3nt: TGTGCCAGCAGTTTGGGGACAGATACGCAGTATTTT
v_gene: TRBV12-3/TRBV12-4
abundance: NA
d_gene: NA
j_gene: TRBJ2-3

CDR3aa: CASSRETFSSYEQYF
CDR3nt: TGTGCCAGCAGTCGAGAGACGTTCTCCTCCTACGAGCAGTACTTC
v_gene: TRBV11-2
abundance: NA
d_gene: NA
j_gene: TRBJ2-7

CDR3aa: CAWSVTGGYGYTF
CDR3nt: TGTGCCTGGAGTGTAACAGGGGGCTATGGCTACACCTTC
v_gene: TRBV30
abundance: NA
d_gene: TRBD1
j_gene: TRBJ1-2

CDR3aa: CASRKAGGGSDTQYF
CDR3nt: TGTGCCAGCAGGAAAGCGGGGGGCGGGTCAGATACGCAGTATTTT
v_gene: TRBV6-5
abundance: NA
d_gene: TRBD2
j_gene: TRBJ2-3

CDR3aa: CASSAYQGTASTDTQYF
CDR3nt: TGTGCCAGCAGCGCCTACCAAGGGACAGCGAGCACAGATACGCAGTATTTT
v_gene: TRBV9
abundance: NA
d_gene: TRBD1
j_gene: TRBJ2-3

CDR3aa: CASTSGGLSTDTQYF
CDR3nt: TGTGCCAGCACGAGCGGGGGCCTCAGCACAGATACGCAGTATTTT
v_gene: TRBV7-3
abundance: NA
d_gene: TRBD2
j_gene: TRBJ2-3

CDR3aa: CASGLIQYTEAFF
CDR3nt: TGTGCTAGTGGTTTGATCCAGTACACTGAAGCTTTCTTT
v_gene: TRBV12-5
abundance: once
d_gene: NA
j_gene: TRBJ1-1

CDR3aa: CASSSTQDFYEQYF
CDR3nt: TGTGCCAGCAGTTCGACCCAGGATTTCTACGAGCAGTACTTC
v_gene: TRBV28
abundance: NA
d_gene: NA
j_gene: TRBJ2-7

CDR3aa: CASSPRHEGTEAFF
CDR3nt: TGTGCCAGCAGCCCGCGACATGAGGGCACTGAAGCTTTCTTT
v_gene: TRBV11-3
abundance: NA
d_gene: NA
j_gene: TRBJ1-1

CDR3aa: CASRHRGGNTIYF
CDR3nt: TGTGCCAGCAGGCACAGGGGCGGGAACACCATATATTTT
v_gene: TRBV6-1
abundance: NA
d_gene: TRBD1
j_gene: TRBJ1-3

CDR3aa: CASSYLDSTDTQYF
CDR3nt: TGTGCCAGCAGCTATCTCGACAGCACAGATACGCAGTATTTT
v_gene: TRBV7-6
abundance: once
d_gene: NA
j_gene: TRBJ2-3

CDR3aa: CASRRDSSYEQYF
CDR3nt: TGTGCCAGCCGTAGGGACAGCTCCTACGAGCAGTACTTC
v_gene: TRBV6-5
abundance: once
d_gene: TRBD1
j_gene: TRBJ2-7

CDR3aa: CASRRDRGGTQYF
CDR3nt: TGTGCCAGCAGACGAGACAGGGGGGGGACCCAGTACTTC
v_gene: TRBV7-2
abundance: NA
d_gene: TRBD1
j_gene: TRBJ2-5